This TCR beta chain was observed in a study of CD8 T cells in ankylosing spondylitis (TCRdb year 2017). Study-level background: T cell receptor beta repertoires were profiled in healthy donors and ankylosing spondylitis patients so that disease-linked TCR variants could be found. Samples of peripheral blood were taken, and for ankylosing spondylitis patients, synovial fluid was collected as well. The full study cohort was made up of about 25 ankylosing spondylitis patients and 108 healthy donors. Broader findings and caveats from the paper: The disease-linked clones were reported as significantly enriched in matched synovial fluid samples from ankylosing spondylitis patients. A TCR beta motif of several highly homologous amino acid variants appeared characteristic of blood from ankylosing spondylitis patients. A CD8+ phenotype was shown by the disease-linked clones, which were found at relatively low frequencies in peripheral blood. Some motif variants had previously been reported in the synovial fluid and blood of reactive arthritis patients, which suggests shared mechanisms of disease initiation.

Sequencing was carried out with an Illumina HiSeq 2500. Quantitative 5'-RACE with molecular barcodes was the method used to prepare the TCR beta libraries. For the original study's pipeline: Disease-linked TCR variants were identified with a new computational method built on a probabilistic model of VDJ rearrangement. TCRdb trimmed the raw reads at Q25, called clones with MiXCR and kept productive beta chains. Every entry covers one CDR3 protein and lists the most common genes and DNA from its rows. The V and J calls and clone size come from TCRdb's table, not from the authors' own analysis. Across this sample there are a few hundred thousand distinct CDR3 sequences, with approximately 20% seen only once. The ten largest clones represent 16% of the sample. CDR1 and CDR2, per the germline V gene (reference sequence), are MNHNY and SVGAGI. Including cysteine and phenylalanine, the CDR3 has 12 amino acids. Only the CDR3 portion is preserved as DNA: 36 bases, with reading frame beginning at the first base. The germline V end is reduced by 2 bases and the J end by 11 bases; junction bases left unmatched: 2.

A few counts support this clonotype. Its antigen is unknown. The record has no base qualities; no much larger clone is one base away. The sequence links TRBV6-6 to TRBJ1-4; TRBD1 lines up with 7 middle nucleotides. This clonotype was sampled from a male donor with ankylosing spondylitis. Sequenced material: blood, either unsorted or a sorted T cell fraction (not recorded which). For the CDR3, the sequence is CASSYGGQKLFF. The sequenced DNA: TGTGCCAGCAGTTACGGGGGACAGAAACTGTTTTTT.